The 12 T cell receptor beta chains given below trace back to one sample, sequenced in a study of shared clonotypes between healthy human individuals. Only CD45RO-negative cells positively selected for CCR7 counted as naive CD8 cells, so terminally differentiated effector memory CD45RA+ cells were excluded. TCRdb's copy holds only in-frame clones and misses some; the assay was immunoSEQ multiplex PCR. The sample has hundreds of thousands of clones, roughly 96% seen once; the top ten hold about 0.12%. Sequencing was done on a sample of naive CD8+ T cells sorted from blood. The source is a woman aged 25-40 years in good health.

The chain joins TRBV5-6 to TRBJ2-1; D is unclear. V dropped 2 bases and J dropped 4 bases, with 10 bases sitting between them. CDR1 is SGHDT, CDR2 YYEEEE, per germline. The CDR3 runs to 14 residues. The CDR3, as DNA: TGTGCCAGCAGCTTTCTCCGCAATTACAATGAGCAGTTCTTC. Translation gives CASSFLRNYNEQFF.

As regards this clone: One end of the junction fails to match germline, which may point to a read error. The chain couples TRBV5-8 to TRBJ2-1; 7 positions agree with TRBD1. The CDR3 covers 13 residues. Germline V gene data show CDR1 as SGHTS and CDR2 as YDEGEE. CDR3 amino acids: CASSLATAGGTVF. The CDR3 DNA reads TGTGCCAGCAGCTTGGCCACGGCAGGGGGTACGGTCTTC.

V usage is TRBV29-1 and J usage is TRBJ2-1; 9 bases are a match to TRBD1. Looked up from germline, CDR1 is SQVTM and CDR2 is ANQGSEA. The CDR3 length is 14 residues. Trimming cost V 5 bases and J 1 base; bases outside gene matches: 3. The CDR3 loop is CSVRGQGSYNEQFF. CDR3 sequence (DNA): TGCAGCGTTCGGGGACAGGGATCCTACAATGAGCAGTTCTTC.

The chain combines TRBV29-1 with TRBJ1-2; TRBD1 agrees at 7 bases. CDR1 is SQVTM, CDR2 ANQGSEA, per germline. The CDR3 length is 13 residues. With 5 bases clipped from V and 3 bases from J, the junction kept 6 bases outside the gene matches. The CDR3 protein is CSVHTGDYYGYTF. The CDR3 bases are TGCAGCGTTCACACAGGGGATTACTATGGCTACACCTTC.

This clone appeared a single time. The chain employs TRBV7-8 and TRBJ2-7; D possibly corresponds to TRBD1 (6 bases). The V gene's germline CDR1 is SGHVS and CDR2 FQNEAQ. The CDR3 has 15 amino acids. Between the trimmed V and J ends, which lost 4 bases and 5 bases, there was a span of 18 bases. The CDR3 nucleotides read TGTGCCAGCAGCTGGACGACAGGAGGAGCGGACGAGCAGTACTTC. It codes for CASSWTTGGADEQYF. Combining the CDR3 with reference TRBV7-8 and TRBJ2-7 gives the whole variable domain GAGVSQSPRYKVAKRGQDVALRCDPISGHVSLFWYQQALGQGPEFLTYFQNEAQLDKSGLPSDRFFAERPEGSVSTLKIQRTQQEDSAVYLCASSWTTGGADEQYFGPGTRLTVT.

The count of this clone is one. The chain carries TRBV6-5 and TRBJ1-2, with D tentatively TRBD1 (5 bases). CDR1 and CDR2 from the germline V gene are MNHEY and SVGAGI. There are 12 residues in the CDR3. Trimming stripped 6 bases from V and 4 bases from J, with 9 bases between. The CDR3 DNA reads as TGTGCCAGCAGCGACAGAGCCTATGGCTACACCTTC. It is translated as CASSDRAYGYTF.

This sequence joins TRBV6-5 and TRBJ2-2; 7 bases fit TRBD1. The germline gives CDR1 MNHEY, CDR2 SVGAGI. V gave up 0 bases and J gave up 4 bases; unmatched junction bases: 2. The CDR3 is made up of 15 amino acids. This CDR3 reads CASSYSGGGTGELFF. The DNA of the CDR3 is TGTGCCAGCAGTTACTCAGGGGGCGGCACCGGGGAGCTGTTTTTT.

This clone was counted once. This CDR3 is also generated by other DNA sequences in the sample. The chain is built from TRBV27 and TRBJ2-3, with D perhaps assigned TRBD1 or TRBD2 (6 bases each). Germline CDR1 is MNHEY and CDR2 is SMNVEV (reference sequence). Trimming cost V 5 bases and J 0 bases, with 9 bases left between them. CDR3 length: 14 amino acids. CDR3 DNA sequence: TGTGCCAGCAGTCTAGGGGGGAGCACAGATACGCAGTATTTT. Residues: CASSLGGSTDTQYF.

The CDR3 DNA follows: TGTGCCAGTAGTCCGTGGGGACTAGCATCAGGGAATGAGCAGTTCTTC. Translated, it gives CASSPWGLASGNEQFF. The V gene is TRBV19, the J gene TRBJ2-1; TRBD2 aligns across 9 bases. This CDR3 is built from 16 residues. With 5 bases clipped from V and 7 bases from J, the junction kept 12 bases outside the gene matches. Germline values: CDR1 LNHDA, CDR2 SQIVND (reference sequence). The complete variable domain, with remaining parts taken from reference TRBV19 and TRBJ2-1, reads DGGITQSPKYLFRKEGQNVTLSCEQNLNHDAMYWYRQDPGQGLRLIYYSQIVNDFQKGDIAEGYSVSREKKESFPLTVTSAQKNPTAFYLCASSPWGLASGNEQFFGPGTRLTVL.

This chain uses TRBV7-6 with TRBJ2-1, with TRBD1 matching 7 bases. This CDR3 is built from 15 residues. Trimming at V came to 0 bases and at J to 8 bases, leaving 7 bases not matched to a gene. Germline CDR1 is SGHVS and CDR2 is FNYEAQ. The CDR3 DNA follows: TGTGCCAGCAGCTTAGCAGCGAAGGGGGCGGATGAGCAGTTCTTC. As protein: CASSLAAKGADEQFF. The full variable domain, with the rest looked up from reference TRBV7-6 and TRBJ2-1, is GAGVSQSPRYKVTKRGQDVALRCDPISGHVSLYWYRQALGQGPEFLTYFNYEAQQDKSGLPNDRFSAERPEGSISTLTIQRTEQRDSAMYRCASSLAAKGADEQFFGPGTRLTVL.

The chain has TRBV7-9 and TRBJ2-7, with no clear D. Germline CDR1 and CDR2: SEHNR and FQNEAQ (reference sequence). The CDR3 length is 12 residues. V lost 10 bases to trimming and J lost 2 bases, with 12 bases between them. The DNA of the CDR3 is TGTGCCACCTCCCTTGGGGCCTACGAGCAGTACTTC. It yields the protein CATSLGAYEQYF.

The chain is built from TRBV27 and TRBJ1-1; 7 bases match TRBD1. CDR3 length: 16 residues. Germline values: CDR1 MNHEY, CDR2 SMNVEV (reference sequence). V lost 5 bases, J lost 0 bases, and 9 bases stayed unmatched. In DNA form, the CDR3 reads TGTGCCAGCAGTACCTACCGGGACAGCTTGAACACTGAAGCTTTCTTT. Its protein product is CASSTYRDSLNTEAFF.